Presented here are 2 T cell receptor beta chains from one specimen sequenced in a study of T cells in Graves' hyperthyroidism and ophthalmopathy (dated by TCRdb to about 2019). The receptor library was made with multiplex PCR. The run used an Illumina HiSeq 2000. Amplification of TCR beta CDR3 regions was carried out from RNA transcripts. For the first round of RT-PCR on the TCR CDR3, the HTBI primer set was used together with the Qiagen OneStep RT-PCR kit. Using fastp at Q25 and MiXCR, TCRdb reprocessed the public reads and kept productive beta chains. Entries are consolidated by CDR3 protein sequence, retaining the most common genes and DNA. The sample records under 800,000 distinct CDR3 sequences, around 15% of which are singletons. 10% of the sample is in the top ten clones. The sample taken for sequencing was blood. These receptors came from a woman between 18 and 29 years old with Graves' hyperthyroidism.

This clonotype has a handful of counts. The rearrangement joins TRBV7-9 to TRBJ1-4, with D perhaps matching TRBD1 (6 bases). This CDR3 has 14 residues. V lost 4 bases and J 4 bases, leaving 10 bases between the germline ends. The germline V gene encodes CDR1 SEHNR and CDR2 FQNEAQ (reference sequence). The CDR3 region is CASSSGQRNEKLFF. CDR3 coding DNA: TGTGCCAGCAGCTCCGGACAGCGTAATGAAAAACTGTTTTTT.

This clonotype appeared many times. The chain recombines TRBV20-1 with TRBJ2-1, with unresolved D. Germline lookup yields CDR1 DFQATT and CDR2 SNEGSKA (reference sequence). V was clipped by 1 base and J by 4 bases, with 8 bases between them. This CDR3 region has 13 residues. The CDR3 sequence is CSARARRYNEQFF. CDR3 DNA: TGCAGTGCTAGAGCGCGCAGATACAATGAGCAGTTCTTC.